This T cell receptor beta chain emerged from a study of human T cells and chemical hapten exposure. Overall study: Largely, small differences in pooled library volume made per-sample TCR yields vary.

Turning to this clonotype: The antigen remains unidentified.

Study-level points and caveats: Relative to control repertoires, expanded TCRs gave rise to significantly more large CDR3 similarity clusters.

V lost 0 bases and J lost 7; bases outside the gene matches: 9. Germline CDR1 is GTSNPN and CDR2 is SVGIG (reference sequence). CDR3 size: 15 residues. Using its own MiXCR run on the RACE reads, TCRdb lists one record per CDR3 protein. This sample has roughly 70,000 distinct CDR3 sequences; 9.8% occur once, and the top ten carry 2.5% to 3.5%. Time point noted: patch test 1, 2 weeks after DPC sensitization. Treatment: therapeutic diphenylcyclopropenone sensitization with weekly scalp DPC. The clonotype comes from a woman between 40 and 50 years old with alopecia areata. Some clones in this sample may be carry-over from other donors' samples. This specimen was whole blood, taken in connection with sensitization to the hapten diphenylcyclopropenone (DPC). The chain carries TRBV30 and TRBJ1-2; 9 nucleotides match TRBD1. The CDR3 DNA follows: TGTGCCTGGAGTGTACGGGACAGGGAAAGCGCTGGCTACACCTTC. This codes for CAWSVRDRESAGYTF.